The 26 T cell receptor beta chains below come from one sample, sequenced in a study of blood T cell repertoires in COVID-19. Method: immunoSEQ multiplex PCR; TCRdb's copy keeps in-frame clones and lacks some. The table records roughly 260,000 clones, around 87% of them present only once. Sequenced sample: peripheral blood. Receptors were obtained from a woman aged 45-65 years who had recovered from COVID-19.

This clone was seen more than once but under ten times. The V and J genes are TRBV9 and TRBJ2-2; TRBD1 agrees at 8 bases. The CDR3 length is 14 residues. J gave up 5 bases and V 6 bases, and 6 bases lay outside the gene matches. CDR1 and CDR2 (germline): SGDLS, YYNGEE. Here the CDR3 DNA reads TGTGCCAGCAACTGGCAGGGGGCGACCGGGGAGCTGTTTTTT. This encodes CASNWQGATGELFF.

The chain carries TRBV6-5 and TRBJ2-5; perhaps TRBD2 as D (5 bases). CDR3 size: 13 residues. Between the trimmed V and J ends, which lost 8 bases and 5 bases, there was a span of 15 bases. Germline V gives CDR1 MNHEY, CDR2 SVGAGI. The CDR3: CASRRSGPETQYF. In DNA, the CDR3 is TGTGCCAGCCGGAGGTCGGGTCCGGAGACCCAGTACTTC.

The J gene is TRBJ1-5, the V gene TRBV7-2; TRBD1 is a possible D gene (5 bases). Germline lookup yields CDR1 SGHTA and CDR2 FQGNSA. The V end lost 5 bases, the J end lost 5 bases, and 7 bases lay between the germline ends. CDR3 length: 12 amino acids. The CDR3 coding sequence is TGTGCCAGCAGCGCCAGGGATCAGCCCCAGCATTTT. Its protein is CASSARDQPQHF. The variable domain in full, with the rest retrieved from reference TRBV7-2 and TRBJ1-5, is GAGVSQSPSNKVTEKGKDVELRCDPISGHTALYWYRQSLGQGLEFLIYFQGNSAPDKSGLPSDRFSAERTGGSVSTLTIQRTQQEDSAVYLCASSARDQPQHFGDGTRLSIL.

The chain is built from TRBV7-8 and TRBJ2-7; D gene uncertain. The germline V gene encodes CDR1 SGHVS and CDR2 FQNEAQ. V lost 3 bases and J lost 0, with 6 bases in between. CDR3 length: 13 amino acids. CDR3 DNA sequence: TGTGCCAGCAGCTTCCCTAGCTCCTACGAGCAGTACTTC. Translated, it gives CASSFPSSYEQYF.

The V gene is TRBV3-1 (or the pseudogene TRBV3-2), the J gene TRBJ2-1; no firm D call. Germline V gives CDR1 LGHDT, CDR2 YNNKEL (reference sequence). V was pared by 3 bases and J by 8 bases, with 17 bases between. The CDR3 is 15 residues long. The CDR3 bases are TGTGCCAGCAGCCATTGGAGACCGGGTTCGGATGAGCAGTTCTTC. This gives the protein CASSHWRPGSDEQFF.

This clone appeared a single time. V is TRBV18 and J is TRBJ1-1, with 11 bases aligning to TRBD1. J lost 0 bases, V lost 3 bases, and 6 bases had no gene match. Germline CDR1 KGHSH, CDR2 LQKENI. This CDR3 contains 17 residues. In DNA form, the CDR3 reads TGTGCCAGCTCACCCCTGGACAGGGGGCAGGTGAACACTGAAGCTTTCTTT. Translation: CASSPLDRGQVNTEAFF.

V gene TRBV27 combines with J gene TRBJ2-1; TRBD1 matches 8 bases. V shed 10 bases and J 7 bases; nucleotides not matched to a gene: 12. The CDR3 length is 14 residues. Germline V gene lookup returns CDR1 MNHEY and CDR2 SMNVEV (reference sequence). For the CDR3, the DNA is TGTGCCAATACGGGACAGGCGTTTTGGAATGAGCAGTTCTTC. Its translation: CANTGQAFWNEQFF.

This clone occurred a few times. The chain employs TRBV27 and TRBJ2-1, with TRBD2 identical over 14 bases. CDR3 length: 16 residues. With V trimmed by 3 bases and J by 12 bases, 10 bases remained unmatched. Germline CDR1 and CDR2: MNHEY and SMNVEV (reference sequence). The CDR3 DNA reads TGTGCCAGCAGTTTGGGACTAGCGGGAGCTGATATCGTGCAGTTCTTC. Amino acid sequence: CASSLGLAGADIVQFF.

The CDR3 region has the DNA TGTGCCAGCAGCTGGACTCCCACCTACGAGCAGTACTTC. It translates to CASSWTPTYEQYF. V gene TRBV7-2 combines with J gene TRBJ2-7; tentative D call: TRBD2 (5 bases). The germline V and J ends were trimmed by 4 bases and 2 bases, with 9 bases remaining between them. This CDR3 is built from 13 residues. The germline V gene encodes CDR1 SGHTA and CDR2 FQGNSA.

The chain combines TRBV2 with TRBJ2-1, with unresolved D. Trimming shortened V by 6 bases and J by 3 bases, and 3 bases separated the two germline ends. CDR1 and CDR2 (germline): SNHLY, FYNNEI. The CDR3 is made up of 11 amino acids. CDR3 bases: TGTGCCAGCAGGTACTACAATGAGCAGTTCTTC. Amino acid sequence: CASRYYNEQFF.

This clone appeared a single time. The CDR3 region has the DNA TGTGCCGGGAGTCCGGGGACTAGCGGGAGATCCGCGCAGTACTTC. Translated, it gives CAGSPGTSGRSAQYF. The chain uses TRBV28 and TRBJ2-7, with 14 nucleotides matching TRBD2. Unmatched junction bases numbered 15, after V lost 11 bases and J lost 9 bases. The CDR3 is 15 amino acids. Germline CDR1 MDHEN, CDR2 SYDVKM.

CDR3 nucleotide sequence: TGCGCCAGCAGCCCTATCGACAGGAACACTGAAGCTTTCTTT. Amino acid sequence: CASSPIDRNTEAFF. The chain carries TRBV5-1 and TRBJ1-1, with D possibly matching TRBD1 (5 bases). CDR1 is SGHRS, CDR2 YFSETQ, per germline. Trimming stripped 4 bases from V and 1 base from J, with 11 bases between. This CDR3 is 14 amino acids long. Variable domain in full (rest from reference TRBV5-1 and TRBJ1-1): KAGVTQTPRYLIKTRGQQVTLSCSPISGHRSVSWYQQTPGQGLQFLFEYFSETQRNKGNFPGRFSGRQFSNSRSEMNVSTLELGDSALYLCASSPIDRNTEAFFGQGTRLTVV.

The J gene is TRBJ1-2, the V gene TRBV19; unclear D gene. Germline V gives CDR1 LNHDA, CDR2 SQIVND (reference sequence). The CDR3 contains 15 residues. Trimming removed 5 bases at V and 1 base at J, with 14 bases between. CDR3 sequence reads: CASSWYENFNYGYTF. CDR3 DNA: TGTGCCAGTAGTTGGTACGAGAACTTTAACTATGGCTACACCTTC.

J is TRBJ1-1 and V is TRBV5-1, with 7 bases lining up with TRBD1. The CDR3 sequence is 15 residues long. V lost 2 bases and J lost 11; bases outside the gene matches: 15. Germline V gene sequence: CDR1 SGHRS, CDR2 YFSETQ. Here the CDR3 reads CASSLSGTDISAAFF. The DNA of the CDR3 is TGCGCCAGCAGCTTATCCGGGACAGACATATCTGCGGCTTTCTTT. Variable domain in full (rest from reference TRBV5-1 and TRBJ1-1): KAGVTQTPRYLIKTRGQQVTLSCSPISGHRSVSWYQQTPGQGLQFLFEYFSETQRNKGNFPGRFSGRQFSNSRSEMNVSTLELGDSALYLCASSLSGTDISAAFFGQGTRLTVV.

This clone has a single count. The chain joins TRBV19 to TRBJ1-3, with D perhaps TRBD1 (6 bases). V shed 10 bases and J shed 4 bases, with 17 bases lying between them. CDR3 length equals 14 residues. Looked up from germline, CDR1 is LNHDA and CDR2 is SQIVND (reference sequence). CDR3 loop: CATSPRTVGNTIYF. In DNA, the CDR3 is TGTGCCACCTCCCCTCGGACAGTGGGAAACACCATATATTTT. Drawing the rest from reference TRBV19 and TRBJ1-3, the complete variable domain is DGGITQSPKYLFRKEGQNVTLSCEQNLNHDAMYWYRQDPGQGLRLIYYSQIVNDFQKGDIAEGYSVSREKKESFPLTVTSAQKNPTAFYLCATSPRTVGNTIYFGEGSWLTVV.

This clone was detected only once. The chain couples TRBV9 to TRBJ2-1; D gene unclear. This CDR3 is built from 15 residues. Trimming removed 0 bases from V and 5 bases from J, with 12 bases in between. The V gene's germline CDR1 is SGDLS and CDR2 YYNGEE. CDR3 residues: CASSVGLASNNEQFF. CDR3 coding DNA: TGTGCCAGCAGCGTAGGACTTGCATCGAACAATGAGCAGTTCTTC.

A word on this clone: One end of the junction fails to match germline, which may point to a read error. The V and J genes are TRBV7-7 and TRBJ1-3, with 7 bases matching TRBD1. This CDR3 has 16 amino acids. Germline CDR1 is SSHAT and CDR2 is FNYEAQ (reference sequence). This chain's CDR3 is CASRQGHLLSGNTIYF. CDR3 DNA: TGTGCTAGCAGACAGGGACACCTCCTTTCTGGAAACACCATATATTTT. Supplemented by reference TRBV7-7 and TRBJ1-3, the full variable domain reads GAGVSQSPRYKVTKRGQDVTLRCDPISSHATLYWYQQALGQGPEFLTYFNYEAQPDKSGLPSDRFSAERPEGSISTLTIQRTEQRDSAMYRCASRQGHLLSGNTIYFGEGSWLTVV.

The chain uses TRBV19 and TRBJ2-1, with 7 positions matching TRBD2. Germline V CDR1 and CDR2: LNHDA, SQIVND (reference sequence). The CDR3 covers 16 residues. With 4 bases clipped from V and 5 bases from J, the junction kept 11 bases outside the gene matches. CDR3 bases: TGTGCCAGTAGTAGCCCGAGGACTAGTCTCAACAATGAGCAGTTCTTC. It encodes CASSSPRTSLNNEQFF.

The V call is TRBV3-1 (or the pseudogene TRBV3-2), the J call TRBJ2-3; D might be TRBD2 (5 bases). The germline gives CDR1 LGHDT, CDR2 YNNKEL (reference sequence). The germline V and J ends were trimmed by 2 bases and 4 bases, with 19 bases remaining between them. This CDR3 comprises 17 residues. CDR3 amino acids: CASSQFVGVGWPDTQYF. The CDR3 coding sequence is TGTGCCAGCAGCCAATTTGTCGGGGTAGGTTGGCCAGATACGCAGTATTTT.

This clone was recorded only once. The CDR3 loop is CASSVGLMGLVGETQYF. CDR3 nucleotide sequence: TGTGCCAGTAGTGTGGGACTAATGGGACTAGTAGGGGAGACCCAGTACTTC. The genes are TRBV19 and TRBJ2-5; 8 bases line up with TRBD2. The CDR3 is 17 residues long. The junction had 16 bases not matched to a gene; V was cut back by 5 bases and J by 5 bases. CDR1 LNHDA and CDR2 SQIVND come from the germline V gene (reference sequence).

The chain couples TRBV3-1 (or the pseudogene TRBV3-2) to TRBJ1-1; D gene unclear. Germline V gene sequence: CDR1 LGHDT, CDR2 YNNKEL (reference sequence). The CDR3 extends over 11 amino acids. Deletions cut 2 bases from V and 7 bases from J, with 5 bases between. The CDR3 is CASSQTSEAFF. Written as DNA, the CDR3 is TGTGCCAGCAGCCAAACCAGTGAAGCTTTCTTT.

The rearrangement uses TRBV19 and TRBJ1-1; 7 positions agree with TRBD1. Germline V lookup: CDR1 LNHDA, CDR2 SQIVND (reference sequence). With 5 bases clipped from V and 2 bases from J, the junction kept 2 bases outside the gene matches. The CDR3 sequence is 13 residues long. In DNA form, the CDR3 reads TGTGCCAGTAGTCGACAGGGTAACACTGAAGCTTTCTTT. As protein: CASSRQGNTEAFF.

The CDR3 here is CASSASRGRENYGYTF. The CDR3 nucleotides read TGTGCCAGCAGCGCCTCCAGGGGGCGGGAGAACTATGGCTACACCTTC. V usage is TRBV9 and J usage is TRBJ1-2; TRBD1 matches 8 bases. Trimming at V came to 3 bases and at J to 2 bases, leaving 9 bases not matched to a gene. Looked up from germline, CDR1 is SGDLS and CDR2 is YYNGEE. The CDR3 loop spans 16 amino acids.

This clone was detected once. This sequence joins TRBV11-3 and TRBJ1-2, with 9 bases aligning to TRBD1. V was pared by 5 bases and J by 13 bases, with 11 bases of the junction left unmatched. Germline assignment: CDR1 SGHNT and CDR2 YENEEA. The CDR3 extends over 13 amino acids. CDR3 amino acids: CASSQPGQGRITF. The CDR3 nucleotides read TGTGCCAGCAGCCAACCGGGACAGGGACGTATCACCTTC.

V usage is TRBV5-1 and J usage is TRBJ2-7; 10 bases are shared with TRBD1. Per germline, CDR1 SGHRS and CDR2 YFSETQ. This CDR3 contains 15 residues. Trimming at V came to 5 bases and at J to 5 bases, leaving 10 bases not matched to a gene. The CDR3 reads CASSMVPGTGDEQYF. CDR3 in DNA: TGCGCCAGCAGTATGGTGCCGGGGACAGGGGACGAGCAGTACTTC.

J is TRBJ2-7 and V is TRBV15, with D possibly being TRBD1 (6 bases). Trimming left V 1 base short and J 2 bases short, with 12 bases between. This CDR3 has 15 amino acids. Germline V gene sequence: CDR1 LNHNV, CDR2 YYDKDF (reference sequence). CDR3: CATSRAQGSPYEQYF. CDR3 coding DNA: TGTGCCACCAGCAGAGCTCAGGGGTCCCCCTACGAGCAGTACTTC. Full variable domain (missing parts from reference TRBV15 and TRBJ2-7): DAMVIQNPRYQVTQFGKPVTLSCSQTLNHNVMYWYQQKSSQAPKLLFHYYDKDFNNEADTPDNFQSRRPNTSFCFLDIRSPGLGDTAMYLCATSRAQGSPYEQYFGPGTRLTVT.